The present entry profiles one T cell receptor beta chain with its context. Its specific antigen is unknown. Base qualities are missing; no much larger clone stands one base away. The collaborating institutions used their own protocols to collect whole blood in K2EDTA tubes. Collaborator samples were shipped for TCRbeta analysis as frozen whole blood, isolated PBMCs, or DNA extracted from either sample type. V is cut by 2 bases and J by 4 bases, and the space between the germline ends is 7 bases. CDR1 and CDR2 are drawn from the germline V gene (reference sequence): MNHEY, SMNVEV. From cysteine to phenylalanine, the CDR3 is 13 amino acids long. Only the CDR3 portion is preserved as DNA: 39 bases, with reading frame beginning at the first base. TCRbeta CDR3 regions were amplified from genomic DNA by means of the immunoSEQ Assay, a bias-controlled multiplex PCR. The paper's data handling went like this. The number of nucleated cells in each sample was estimated by amplification of reference gene primers within the assay. To quantify the absolute abundance of each unique TCRbeta CDR3 rearrangement, sequence reads were collapsed and filtered. Productive Simpson clonality was computed per sample as the square root of Simpson's diversity index over productive rearrangements. Sourced from immuneACCESS, this table was stored by TCRdb with only in-frame sequences that have V and J called. A share of the clones is absent; for the studies checked, an unresolved V gene accounts for under half, and the remainder has no known explanation. V and J calls and clone size are as listed in that table; D and trimming were resolved from the DNA. Within this sample are about 59,000 clones, with roughly 91% of them counted one time only. The ten largest clonotypes hold 8.6% of the sample.

This entry is derived from a study of blood T cell repertoires in COVID-19 (dated by TCRdb to 2019 to 2021). Turning to the overall study: Collaborator samples came from the United States, Italy and Spain and covered acute and convalescent phases of COVID-19. The prospective study material was composed of cDNA or gDNA derived from T cells, B-cell-depleted T cells, or PBMCs. Deeply sampled blood TCRbeta repertoires from subjects exposed to, actively infected with, or recovered from COVID-19 were included in the dataset. The repertoires were released in a freely available public database intended as a resource for research on the immune response to SARS-CoV-2. The samples were drawn from the first 160 participants of the ongoing ImmuneRACE study and from 950 to 1,500 subjects provided by 6 global collaborators. A de-identified subject ID, COVID-19 status, age in years and sex were almost always included in the sample metadata. Where available, HLA class I and class II types were obtained from metadata supplied by the sample provider rather than from assay-based typing.

Study-wide findings and limitations: How much clinical and demographic metadata was included differed by source and by participant, and the metadata was provided uncurated.

This TCR came from a human donor in a cohort sampled during active COVID-19. This chain is built from TRBV27 and TRBJ2-3, with an unclear D gene assignment. Sequenced sample: peripheral blood. The DNA reads TGTGCCAGCAGTTTAGGGCTATCAGATACGCAGTATTTT. This is translated as CASSLGLSDTQYF.